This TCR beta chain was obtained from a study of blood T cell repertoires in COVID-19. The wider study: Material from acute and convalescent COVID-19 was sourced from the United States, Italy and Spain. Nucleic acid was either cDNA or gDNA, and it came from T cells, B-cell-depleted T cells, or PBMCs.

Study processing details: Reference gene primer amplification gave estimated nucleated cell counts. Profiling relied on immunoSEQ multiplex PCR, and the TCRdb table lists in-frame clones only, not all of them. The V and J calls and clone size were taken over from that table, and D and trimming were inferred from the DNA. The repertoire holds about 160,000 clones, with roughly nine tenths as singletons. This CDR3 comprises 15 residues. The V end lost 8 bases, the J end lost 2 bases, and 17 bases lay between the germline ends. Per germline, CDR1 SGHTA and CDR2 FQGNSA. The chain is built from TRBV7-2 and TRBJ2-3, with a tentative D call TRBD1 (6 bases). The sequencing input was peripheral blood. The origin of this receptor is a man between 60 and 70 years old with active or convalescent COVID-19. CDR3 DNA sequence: TGTGCCAGCCGACCATACAGGGCCTTCACAGATACGCAGTATTTT. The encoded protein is CASRPYRAFTDTQYF. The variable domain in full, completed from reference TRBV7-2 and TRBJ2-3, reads GAGVSQSPSNKVTEKGKDVELRCDPISGHTALYWYRQSLGQGLEFLIYFQGNSAPDKSGLPSDRFSAERTGGSVSTLTIQRTQQEDSAVYLCASRPYRAFTDTQYFGPGTRLTVL.